The 13 T cell receptor beta chains below come from one sample, sequenced in a study of blood T cell repertoires in COVID-19. Sequencing was performed with immunoSEQ multiplex PCR; in TCRdb, only in-frame clones are kept and a portion is missing. The repertoire holds under 400,000 clones, with approximately 91% as singletons. The sample taken for sequencing was PBMCs or T cells enriched from blood (not recorded which). All receptors come from a woman aged 25 to 45 who had been exposed to COVID-19.

The gene calls are TRBV18 and TRBJ2-5, with D unclear. V was pared by 5 bases and J by 0 bases, with 4 bases between. Germline loops: CDR1 KGHSH, CDR2 LQKENI. CDR3 length equals 12 residues. CDR3 region: CASSAYQETQYF. CDR3 nucleotides: TGTGCCAGCTCAGCGTACCAAGAGACCCAGTACTTC.

For the CDR3, the DNA is TGTGCCAGCAGGCGATCCGGGACAGGGGGCCTCGATTCGCCCCAGCATTTT. Amino acid sequence: CASRRSGTGGLDSPQHF. V gene TRBV28 combines with J gene TRBJ1-5, with TRBD1 identical over 12 bases. The V and J ends lost 6 bases and 9 bases, in that order; junction bases with no gene match: 15. CDR3 length: 17 amino acids. Germline V lookup: CDR1 MDHEN, CDR2 SYDVKM.

The gene calls are TRBV9 and TRBJ2-6; TRBD1 agrees at 12 bases. CDR3 size: 19 residues. Per germline, CDR1 SGDLS and CDR2 YYNGEE. J gave up 4 bases and V 5 bases, and 13 bases lay outside the gene matches. The CDR3 DNA is TGTGCCAGCAGATTTTACCCGGGACAGGGGGCAAGAGGGGCCAACGTCCTGACTTTC. Its protein product is CASRFYPGQGARGANVLTF. Full variable domain (outside the CDR3, taken from reference TRBV9 and TRBJ2-6): DSGVTQTPKHLITATGQRVTLRCSPRSGDLSVYWYQQSLDQGLQFLIQYYNGEERAKGNILERFSAQQFPDLHSELNLSSLELGDSALYFCASRFYPGQGARGANVLTFGAGSRLTVL.

This clone was seen a single time. The rearrangement joins TRBV3-1 (or the pseudogene TRBV3-2) to TRBJ2-7; 10 positions agree with TRBD2. The CDR3 runs to 16 residues. J was trimmed by 4 bases and V by 1 base; bases with no gene match: 7. CDR1 is LGHDT, CDR2 YNNKEL, per germline (reference sequence). CDR3 loop: CASSQATLAGVYEQYF. DNA of the CDR3: TGTGCCAGCAGCCAAGCCACTCTAGCGGGAGTATACGAGCAGTACTTC.

CDR3 region: CASSLAGLAGPNTGELFF. CDR3 bases: TGTGCCAGCAGCTTAGCGGGACTAGCGGGCCCGAACACCGGGGAGCTGTTTTTT. The rearrangement uses TRBV7-8 and TRBJ2-2; TRBD2 aligns across 12 bases. CDR3 length: 18 residues. V shed 0 bases and J 0 bases; nucleotides not matched to a gene: 2. CDR1 SGHVS and CDR2 FQNEAQ come from the germline V gene. Filled out from reference TRBV7-8 and TRBJ2-2, the complete variable domain reads GAGVSQSPRYKVAKRGQDVALRCDPISGHVSLFWYQQALGQGPEFLTYFQNEAQLDKSGLPSDRFFAERPEGSVSTLKIQRTQQEDSAVYLCASSLAGLAGPNTGELFFGEGSRLTVL.

The chain couples TRBV25-1 to TRBJ2-5; weak D call: TRBD2 (5 bases). CDR1 and CDR2 from the germline V gene are MGHDK and SYGVNS. This CDR3 region has 15 residues. V dropped 7 bases and J dropped 2 bases, with 17 bases sitting between them. CDR3 sequence (DNA): TGTGCCAGCACCTCGAAAGGACGGGGACAAGAGACCCAGTACTTC. The encoded protein is CASTSKGRGQETQYF.

The V and J genes are TRBV11-2 and TRBJ2-1; D might be TRBD2 (6 bases). This CDR3 has 13 residues. The V and J ends lost 5 bases and 7 bases respectively, with 12 bases between them. The germline gives CDR1 SGHAT, CDR2 FQNNGV. The CDR3 coding sequence is TGTGCCAGCAGCCACCGGGGGTTTAATGAGCAGTTCTTC. This encodes CASSHRGFNEQFF.

This rearrangement joins TRBV27 to TRBJ2-1; D possibly corresponds to TRBD1 (6 bases). Looked up from germline, CDR1 is MNHEY and CDR2 is SMNVEV (reference sequence). Between the trimmed V and J ends, which lost 6 bases and 5 bases, there was a span of 11 bases. The CDR3 is made up of 13 amino acids. Written as DNA, the CDR3 is TGTGCCAGCAGCCTTTGGACAGACAATGAGCAGTTCTTC. It specifies CASSLWTDNEQFF.

The chain combines TRBV6-1 with TRBJ1-5; D is undetermined. Trimming stripped 2 bases from V and 9 bases from J, with 14 bases between. CDR3 length: 14 residues. Germline V gives CDR1 MNHNS, CDR2 SASEGT. The CDR3 nucleotides are TGTGCCAGCAGTGAAAAACTGGCGAGGGTGCCCCAGCATTTT. Translated, it gives CASSEKLARVPQHF.

This rearrangement joins TRBV5-1 to TRBJ1-1; D not resolved. V dropped 2 bases and J dropped 1 base, with 3 bases sitting between them. The CDR3 runs 12 residues. Per the germline V gene, CDR1 is SGHRS and CDR2 is YFSETQ. The CDR3 is CASSFRNTEAFF. The CDR3 DNA sequence: TGCGCCAGCAGCTTCCGGAACACTGAAGCTTTCTTT.

The rearrangement joins TRBV29-1 to TRBJ1-2, with D unresolved. This CDR3 contains 13 residues. Germline CDR1 and CDR2: SQVTM and ANQGSEA. Deletions cut 3 bases from V and 5 bases from J, with 13 bases between. CDR3 nucleotides: TGCAGCGTTGATCGTTATGACGGGTATGGCTACACCTTC. Translated: CSVDRYDGYGYTF.

The chain combines TRBV5-1 with TRBJ2-7; D call uncertain. Trimming shortened V by 0 bases and J by 1 base, and 8 bases separated the two germline ends. This CDR3 has 14 amino acids. CDR1 is SGHRS, CDR2 YFSETQ, per germline. The CDR3 region has the DNA TGCGCCAGCAGCTTGGAAACAAGATCCTACGAGCAGTACTTC. Translated: CASSLETRSYEQYF.

This clone was found a few times. The chain recombines TRBV7-2 with TRBJ2-1; 8 bases map to TRBD2. CDR3 length: 17 amino acids. Germline V lookup: CDR1 SGHTA, CDR2 FQGNSA. The junction had 18 bases not matched to a gene; V was cut back by 5 bases and J by 9 bases. The chain's CDR3 is CASSPPRGGRKGVEQFF. The CDR3 region has the DNA TGTGCCAGCAGCCCCCCGCGGGGCGGGAGGAAAGGGGTTGAGCAGTTCTTC.